Below, 32 T cell receptor beta chains from the same sample are listed, as sequenced in a study of human T cells and chemical hapten exposure. Sample time point: patch test 2, 6 weeks after DPC sensitization. The treatment was: therapeutic diphenylcyclopropenone sensitization with weekly scalp DPC. TCRdb reanalysed the RACE reads using MiXCR and keeps one entry per CDR3 protein. Of approximately 110,000 distinct CDR3 sequences detected, roughly a tenth appear once; the ten largest clones hold about 3.1%. The input for sequencing was whole blood, taken in connection with sensitization to the hapten diphenylcyclopropenone (DPC). All receptors derive from a woman aged 35 to 49 with alopecia areata. Some clones in this sample may be carry-over from other donors' samples.

In DNA form, the CDR3 reads TGTGCCAGCAGCCCAACTCTGGACTACACCTTC. Translated, it gives CASSPTLDYTF. This rearrangement joins TRBV11-2 to TRBJ1-2; D unclear. V was cut by 5 bases and J by 10 bases, with 11 bases left in between. The CDR3 totals 11 residues. Germline loops: CDR1 SGHAT, CDR2 FQNNGV.

The chain joins TRBV28 to TRBJ2-7, with D uncertain. CDR1 MDHEN and CDR2 SYDVKM come from the germline V gene. The CDR3 is 13 amino acids. V was shortened by 7 bases and J by 5 bases, with 15 bases between the two germline ends. CDR3 region: CASTGPPLDEQYF. The CDR3 DNA sequence: TGTGCCAGCACCGGTCCCCCTCTGGACGAGCAGTACTTC.

Ten or more counts support this clonotype. The V gene is TRBV6-5, the J gene TRBJ1-2; the D gene is possibly TRBD1 (6 bases). CDR1 is MNHEY, CDR2 SVGAGI, per germline. This CDR3 contains 12 residues. V was cut by 7 bases and J by 7 bases, with 13 bases left in between. CDR3 nucleotides: TGTGCCAGCACTCAGACAGGCTTTGGCTACACCTTC. Its translation: CASTQTGFGYTF.

This clonotype was detected many times. CDR3 protein: CASRHSTDTQYF. The CDR3, as DNA: TGTGCCAGCAGACATAGCACAGATACGCAGTATTTT. The chain joins TRBV6-5 to TRBJ2-3; unclear D gene. CDR3 length: 12 amino acids. V lost 6 bases to trimming and J lost 0 bases, with 4 bases between them. Germline CDR1 is MNHEY and CDR2 is SVGAGI.

This clonotype appeared a few times. J is TRBJ1-2 and V is TRBV29-1, with TRBD1 as a possible D gene (6 bases). Germline assignment: CDR1 SQVTM and CDR2 ANQGSEA. The length of the CDR3 is 12 residues. Trimming removed 4 bases from V and 5 bases from J, with 11 bases in between. The CDR3 loop reads CSVVAGQYGYTF. The CDR3 DNA reads as TGCAGCGTTGTCGCAGGACAGTATGGCTACACCTTC.

This clonotype was found many times. V is TRBV9 and J is TRBJ1-2, with a possible D match to TRBD1 (5 bases). The CDR3 has 15 amino acids. V was cut by 5 bases and J by 5 bases, with 19 bases left in between. Germline V gene sequence: CDR1 SGDLS, CDR2 YYNGEE. The DNA for the CDR3 is TGTGCCAGCAGACCCAATCCGAGTGGGGGGTATGGCTACACCTTC. Amino acid sequence: CASRPNPSGGYGYTF.

This chain joins TRBV6-2 or TRBV6-3 and TRBJ2-7; D is perhaps TRBD2 (6 bases). From germline, CDR1 is MNHEY and CDR2 SVGEGT. CDR3 length: 14 residues. V lost 4 bases and J lost 0, with 10 bases in between. CDR3: CASSWDSGSYEQYF. The CDR3 DNA sequence: TGTGCCAGCAGTTGGGACTCGGGCTCCTACGAGCAGTACTTC.

This clonotype has ten or more counts. V gene TRBV6-5 combines with J gene TRBJ1-2, with D uncertain. Germline CDR1 is MNHEY and CDR2 is SVGAGI. V was shortened by 5 bases and J by 1 base, with 11 bases between the two germline ends. The CDR3 is made up of 14 amino acids. CDR3: CASSRAVYNYGYTF. In DNA form, the CDR3 reads TGTGCCAGCAGTAGGGCAGTGTATAACTATGGCTACACCTTC.

This clonotype was counted a few times. The rearrangement uses TRBV6-1 and TRBJ2-3; TRBD2 is a possible D gene (5 bases). The CDR3 runs to 14 residues. The ends were cut back, 5 bases at V and 2 bases at J, with 11 bases in the middle. Germline-derived CDR1 and CDR2 are MNHNS and SASEGT. Here the CDR3 DNA reads TGTGCCAGCAGTCCCGGGGTATTCACAGATACGCAGTATTTT. It yields the protein CASSPGVFTDTQYF.

The table lists this clonotype with a few counts. This chain links TRBV9 with TRBJ2-7; TRBD1 aligns across 7 bases. Germline V CDR1 and CDR2: SGDLS, YYNGEE. The junction had 8 bases not matched to a gene; V was cut back by 3 bases and J by 5 bases. The CDR3 has 14 amino acids. DNA of the CDR3: TGTGCCAGCAGCGAGACCGACAGGGTCCACGAGCAGTACTTC. This codes for CASSETDRVHEQYF.

The table lists this clonotype with many counts. The chain has TRBV7-2 and TRBJ1-3, with 9 nucleotides matching TRBD1. The junction had 10 bases not matched to a gene; V was cut back by 5 bases and J by 5 bases. Germline loops: CDR1 SGHTA, CDR2 FQGNSA. This CDR3 has 16 residues. The CDR3 DNA is TGTGCCAGCAGCCGAGGGGGGGGACAGGGAAGAAACACCATATATTTT. It translates to CASSRGGGQGRNTIYF.

This clonotype turned up a few times. V is TRBV10-3 and J is TRBJ2-3; TRBD2 aligns across 8 bases. CDR3 length: 13 residues. Looked up from germline, CDR1 is ENHRY and CDR2 is SYGVKD. With V trimmed by 10 bases and J by 2 bases, 5 bases remained unmatched. The CDR3 sequence is CARSGGPTDTQYF. DNA of the CDR3: TGTGCCAGGAGCGGGGGCCCCACAGATACGCAGTATTTT.

The chain employs TRBV4-3 and TRBJ1-2; D is unclear. V lost 0 bases, J lost 3 bases, and 8 bases lay in between. The CDR3 loop spans 14 amino acids. Per germline, CDR1 LGHNA and CDR2 YSLEER. The CDR3 here is CASSQEVAHYGYTF. The CDR3, as DNA: TGCGCCAGCAGCCAAGAGGTCGCGCACTATGGCTACACCTTC.

The chain employs TRBV7-6 and TRBJ2-5; D gene ambiguous. Germline V gives CDR1 SGHVS, CDR2 FNYEAQ. The CDR3 length is 11 residues. The germline V and J ends were trimmed by 5 bases and 3 bases, with 4 bases remaining between them. In DNA, the CDR3 is TGTGCCAGCAGCCAGGAAGAGACCCAGTACTTC. As protein: CASSQEETQYF.

This clonotype was counted at least ten times. The rearrangement uses TRBV6-5 and TRBJ2-5; D possibly uses TRBD1 or TRBD2 (5 bases each). The CDR3 is made up of 13 amino acids. Germline V CDR1 and CDR2: MNHEY, SVGAGI. V was cut by 0 bases and J by 7 bases, with 9 bases left in between. The CDR3 DNA reads as TGTGCCAGCAGTTACTCAGAGGGACGGACCCAGTACTTC. Translating it yields CASSYSEGRTQYF.

This clonotype came up a few times. The chain has TRBV6-2 or TRBV6-3 and TRBJ2-3; TRBD1 aligns across 9 bases. Unmatched junction bases numbered 3, after V lost 6 bases and J lost 5 bases. Germline V gives CDR1 MNHEY, CDR2 SVGEGT. The CDR3 contains 13 residues. For the CDR3, the DNA is TGTGCCAGCAGAACAGGGGGCCAAGATACGCAGTATTTT. Translating it yields CASRTGGQDTQYF.

This clonotype was recorded at least ten times. This chain links TRBV20-1 with TRBJ2-2; 10 nucleotides align to TRBD2. The germline CDR1 and CDR2 sequences are DFQATT and SNEGSKA (reference sequence). Germline trimming cut 6 bases from V and 7 bases from J; bases unmatched to any gene: 8. The CDR3 length is 14 residues. This chain's CDR3 is CSAASGGAFGELFF. CDR3 bases: TGCAGTGCGGCGAGCGGGGGGGCCTTCGGGGAGCTGTTTTTT.

The rearrangement uses TRBV20-1 and TRBJ2-1; D remains ambiguous. The ends were cut back, 6 bases at V and 5 bases at J, with 8 bases in the middle. CDR3 length: 11 residues. Germline V lookup: CDR1 DFQATT, CDR2 SNEGSKA (reference sequence). CDR3 nucleotide sequence: TGCAGTGCCCCCCGGGACAATGAGCAGTTCTTC. Protein product: CSAPRDNEQFF.

This clonotype showed up many times. The gene calls are TRBV30 and TRBJ1-2, with D hard to call. The germline gives CDR1 GTSNPN, CDR2 SVGIG (reference sequence). The CDR3 length is 14 residues. V was cut by 0 bases and J by 0 bases, with 8 bases left in between. The CDR3 DNA is TGTGCCTGGAGTGTAGACGGAGCTAACTATGGCTACACCTTC. It encodes CAWSVDGANYGYTF.

At least ten counts were recorded for this clonotype. The chain joins TRBV5-5 to TRBJ1-6, with 12 positions matching TRBD1. The CDR3 totals 16 residues. V shed 2 bases and J 9 bases; nucleotides not matched to a gene: 6. CDR1 SGHKS and CDR2 YYEKEE come from the germline V gene (reference sequence). The CDR3 reads CASSFPGTGGISPLHF. As DNA, the CDR3 is TGTGCCAGCAGCTTTCCCGGGACAGGGGGCATTTCACCCCTCCACTTT.

The V call is TRBV6-1, the J call TRBJ2-3; TRBD1 might be the D (6 bases). Deletions cut 2 bases from V and 6 bases from J, with 21 bases between. Germline V gene lookup returns CDR1 MNHNS and CDR2 SASEGT. The CDR3 is made up of 17 amino acids. CDR3 amino acids: CASSESVGGPRSDTQYF. The CDR3 DNA reads as TGTGCCAGCAGTGAAAGCGTAGGGGGTCCCAGGTCTGATACGCAGTATTTT.

V is TRBV9 and J is TRBJ1-2, with D possibly matching TRBD1 (5 bases). The CDR3 has 14 residues. Germline V CDR1 and CDR2: SGDLS, YYNGEE. V gave up 6 bases and J gave up 4 bases, with 16 bases separating them. CDR3 DNA: TGTGCCAGCACCATGACCGACAGCCTCTATGGCTACACCTTC. The encoded protein is CASTMTDSLYGYTF.

The table lists this clonotype with many counts. The J gene is TRBJ1-1, the V gene TRBV3-1; maybe TRBD1 (6 bases). The CDR3 runs to 14 residues. Looked up from germline, CDR1 is LGHDT and CDR2 is YNNKEL (reference sequence). The V end was cut by 7 bases, the J end by 4 bases, with 16 bases between. The CDR3 loop is CASTPSGGLTEAFF. The CDR3 DNA is TGTGCCAGCACTCCCTCCGGGGGGCTCACTGAAGCTTTCTTT.

The rearrangement links TRBV5-5 to TRBJ1-1; D unresolved. The germline CDR1 and CDR2 sequences are SGHKS and YYEKEE (reference sequence). This CDR3 contains 16 residues. The ends were cut back, 1 base at V and 0 bases at J, with 13 bases in the middle. This CDR3 reads CASSLSRSVVNTEAFF. In DNA, the CDR3 is TGTGCCAGCAGCTTGTCCCGTTCGGTGGTGAACACTGAAGCTTTCTTT.

V and J are TRBV20-1 and TRBJ1-1; unclear D gene. The CDR3 covers 12 residues. Trimming shortened V by 5 bases and J by 0 bases, and 7 bases separated the two germline ends. Germline V CDR1 and CDR2: DFQATT, SNEGSKA (reference sequence). The CDR3: CSASRLNTEAFF. The CDR3 DNA sequence: TGCAGTGCTTCCAGACTGAACACTGAAGCTTTCTTT.

This clonotype appeared a few times. The chain recombines TRBV4-2 with TRBJ2-1; D uncertain. The CDR3 spans 13 residues. The V end lost 0 bases, the J end lost 9 bases, and 9 bases lay between the germline ends. Germline V gene lookup returns CDR1 LGHNA and CDR2 YNFKEQ. This CDR3 reads CASSQDRRGEQFF. The CDR3, as DNA: TGTGCCAGCAGCCAAGACCGTCGCGGTGAGCAGTTCTTC.

This clonotype was found many times. The gene calls are TRBV5-1 and TRBJ1-6, with D unclear. The CDR3 loop spans 15 amino acids. The V gene's germline CDR1 is SGHRS and CDR2 YFSETQ. V shed 0 bases and J shed 5 bases, with 9 bases lying between them. The CDR3 DNA follows: TGCGCCAGCAGCTTGGCCGGCGGGAATAATTCACCCCTCCACTTT. Residues: CASSLAGGNNSPLHF.

This clonotype appeared a few times. The chain's CDR3 is CAIGQGADIQYF. The DNA for the CDR3 is TGTGCCATCGGACAGGGGGCGGACATTCAGTACTTC. The chain carries TRBV10-3 and TRBJ2-4; 11 bases fit TRBD1. CDR3 length: 12 residues. V shed 8 bases, J shed 8 bases, and the junction held 2 bases outside the gene matches. Germline V gene lookup returns CDR1 ENHRY and CDR2 SYGVKD.

This clonotype has at least ten counts. The chain links TRBV12-5 to TRBJ1-1; tentatively, D is TRBD1 (6 bases). Germline V lookup: CDR1 LGHNT, CDR2 FRNRAP. The CDR3 sequence is 15 residues long. V lost 7 bases and J lost 1, with 16 bases in between. Here the CDR3 DNA reads TGTGCTAGTGCCCCTTTGGGGGGGCCGAACACTGAAGCTTTCTTT. Amino acids: CASAPLGGPNTEAFF. The full variable domain, its missing parts supplied by reference TRBV12-5 and TRBJ1-1, is DARVTQTPRHKVTEMGQEVTMRCQPILGHNTVFWYRQTMMQGLELLAYFRNRAPLDDSGMPKDRFSAEMPDATLATLKIQPSEPRDSAVYFCASAPLGGPNTEAFFGQGTRLTVV.

This clonotype appeared a few times. This chain links TRBV6-2 or TRBV6-3 with TRBJ1-5; D is unclear. Trimming pared 2 bases from V and 0 bases from J, leaving 8 bases between. The CDR3 consists of 15 residues. Germline values: CDR1 MNHEY, CDR2 SVGEGT. CDR3 protein: CASSYNPHSNQPQHF. The CDR3 DNA reads as TGTGCCAGCAGTTACAATCCCCATAGCAATCAGCCCCAGCATTTT.

A few counts support this clonotype. This rearrangement joins TRBV11-2 to TRBJ2-3; 10 bases line up with TRBD2. After removal of 4 bases from V and 3 bases from J, the junction contained 7 bases not matched to a gene. CDR1 is SGHAT, CDR2 FQNNGV, per germline. The CDR3 is 16 amino acids. DNA of the CDR3: TGTGCCAGCAGCTACTCTAGCGGGGGAAGGACAGATACGCAGTATTTT. Amino acids: CASSYSSGGRTDTQYF.

This clonotype was observed a handful of times. This chain joins TRBV6-4 and TRBJ1-2; D call uncertain. The germline V gene encodes CDR1 MRHNA and CDR2 SNTAGT. Trimming removed 4 bases from V and 2 bases from J, with 14 bases in between. This CDR3 is built from 15 residues. The CDR3: CASSAQRYANYGYTF. CDR3 bases: TGTGCCAGCAGTGCTCAACGATACGCGAACTATGGCTACACCTTC.